These T cell receptor beta chains were read from a single sample in a study of blood T cell repertoires in COVID-19. The method was immunoSEQ multiplex PCR; TCRdb's version includes in-frame clones alone and lacks a portion of them. The data show 200,000 to 250,000 clones, with around 87% seen just once and about 10% held by the top ten. The sequenced sample consisted of peripheral blood. The receptor source for this set is a woman aged 45 to 65 with COVID-19, enrolled during active disease. Both conserved end residues are part of each CDR3. A D gene is named only where the DNA matches it firmly. Some rows have no size entry. The others give once, few or many, or a class for an expanded clone.

abundance,d_gene,v_gene,j_gene,len,CDR3nt,CDR3aa
few,-,TRBV7-6,TRBJ2-3,15,TGTGCCAGCAGCCTTGGACAATTTAGCACAGATACGCAGTATTTT,CASSLGQFSTDTQYF
once,TRBD1,TRBV24-1,TRBJ2-2,15,TGTGCCACCAGTACGACAGGGGATAGGTCCGGGGAGCTGTTTTTT,CATSTTGDRSGELFF
-,-,TRBV10-3,TRBJ1-4,13,TGTGCCATCAGTGAAATGGCGGGAGGAAAACTGTTTTTT,CAISEMAGGKLFF
-,TRBD1,TRBV10-2,TRBJ2-2,12,TGCGCCAGCACGCAGGGGGCCGGGGAGCTGTTTTTT,CASTQGAGELFF
-,TRBD1,TRBV19,TRBJ1-5,17,TGTGCCAGTAGTAGAGCTGGAGGACAGGGTCCGGGCCAGCCCCAGCATTTT,CASSRAGGQGPGQPQHF
-,-,TRBV4-3,TRBJ1-4,16,TGCGCCAGCAGCCAAGATAGAGGCAGGGTAGGGGAAAAACTGTTTTTT,CASSQDRGRVGEKLFF
-,-,TRBV11-2,TRBJ1-6,17,TGTGCCAGCAGCTTCGACAGCTACCCAGGGAATAATTCACCCCTCCACTTT,CASSFDSYPGNNSPLHF
-,-,TRBV9,TRBJ2-3,15,TGTGCCAGCAGCGTAGGCGGGGCTAGCACAGATACGCAGTATTTT,CASSVGGASTDTQYF
-,TRBD1,TRBV4-1,TRBJ2-1,17,TGCGCCAGCAGCTCTCGCTTGTCAAGGCCAGGGGGCGGGGAGCAGTTCTTC,CASSSRLSRPGGGEQFF
-,-,TRBV25-1,TRBJ1-5,16,TGTGCCAGCATAAGCGATTTACAGGGCCACAATCAGCCCCAGCATTTT,CASISDLQGHNQPQHF
-,TRBD1,TRBV10-2,TRBJ2-6,17,TGCGCCAGCAGACAACAGGGGACCCCCTCTGGGGCCAACGTCCTGACTTTC,CASRQQGTPSGANVLTF
-,TRBD2,TRBV30,TRBJ2-2,16,TGTGCCTGGAGTCTGACTAGCGGGGGAATAACCGGGGAGCTGTTTTTT,CAWSLTSGGITGELFF
-,-,TRBV10-3,TRBJ2-3,14,TGTGCCATCAGTGACCTGACAGACACAGATACGCAGTATTTT,CAISDLTDTDTQYF
-,TRBD1,TRBV11-3,TRBJ2-1,16,TGTGCCAGCACCGTACTCGTCGGACAGGGGGTCAATGAGCAGTTCTTC,CASTVLVGQGVNEQFF
-,-,TRBV28,TRBJ1-5,16,TGTGCCAGCAGGGGCGGGGGGCGCGTCAGCAATCAGCCCCAGCATTTT,CASRGGGRVSNQPQHF
-,TRBD2,TRBV6-2/TRBV6-3,TRBJ2-2,20,TGTGCCAGCAGTTACCTCTCACTAGCGGGGGGCCCCATGGACACCGGGGAGCTGTTTTTT,CASSYLSLAGGPMDTGELFF
-,TRBD1,TRBV11-3,TRBJ2-2,16,TGTGCCAGCAGCCCAGGACAGGGGGAGAAAACCGGGGAGCTGTTTTTT,CASSPGQGEKTGELFF
-,-,TRBV6-5,TRBJ1-4,14,TGTGCCAGCAGTTACACAGGACAAGATGAAAAACTGTTTTTT,CASSYTGQDEKLFF
-,-,TRBV5-6,TRBJ2-1,14,TGTGCCAGCAGCCCCGCGGTCGGGTATGGTGAGCAGTTCTTC,CASSPAVGYGEQFF
-,TRBD1,TRBV10-1,TRBJ2-6,17,TGCGCCAGCAGGGGGGACAGGGAGAGCTCTGGGGCCAACGTCCTGACTTTC,CASRGDRESSGANVLTF
few,-,TRBV28,TRBJ2-2,14,TGTGCCAGCAGTTACCGAGGGCACACCGGGGAGCTGTTTTTT,CASSYRGHTGELFF
once,TRBD2,TRBV7-6,TRBJ2-1,16,TGTGCCAGCAGCTTCCAAGCGGGGGGCCCAGACAATGAGCAGTTCTTC,CASSFQAGGPDNEQFF
-,TRBD1,TRBV7-2,TRBJ1-6,14,TGTGCCAGCAGCTCCCGACAGGGGGATTCACCCCTCCACTTT,CASSSRQGDSPLHF
-,-,TRBV12-5,TRBJ2-6,16,TGTGCTAGTGGTTTGGGGACAGTCTCTGGGGCCAACGTCCTGACTTTC,CASGLGTVSGANVLTF
-,-,TRBV5-1,TRBJ1-2,14,TGCGCCAGCAGCACCGGCAGGGCGGACTATGGCTACACCTTC,CASSTGRADYGYTF
-,TRBD2,TRBV27,TRBJ2-1,14,TGTGCCAGCAGTTTGGGAGGGGCTTACAATGAGCAGTTCTTC,CASSLGGAYNEQFF
few,-,TRBV28,TRBJ2-4,16,TGTGCCAGCGTCCCATCACATGGGGGGAGACAGATCATTCAGTACTTC,CASVPSHGGRQIIQYF
-,TRBD1,TRBV25-1,TRBJ1-5,14,TGTGCCAGCATGGGGACAGGGGAACGTCAGCCCCAGCATTTT,CASMGTGERQPQHF
-,-,TRBV21-1,TRBJ2-2,13,TGTGCCGTCGGGACTAGCTACGCCGGGGAGCTGTTTTTT,CAVGTSYAGELFF
-,TRBD2,TRBV7-2,TRBJ2-3,14,TGTGCCAGCAGCTTGCGGGGGGCGAGAGATACGCAGTATTTT,CASSLRGARDTQYF
-,-,TRBV28,TRBJ1-1,15,TGTGCCAGCCAAGAGGGGGGGAGGATGAACACTGAAGCTTTCTTT,CASQEGGRMNTEAFF
-,TRBD2,TRBV7-3,TRBJ2-3,17,TGTGCCAGCAGCTTAGGTGGGACTAGCGGGGTCCGGGGGACGCAGTATTTT,CASSLGGTSGVRGTQYF